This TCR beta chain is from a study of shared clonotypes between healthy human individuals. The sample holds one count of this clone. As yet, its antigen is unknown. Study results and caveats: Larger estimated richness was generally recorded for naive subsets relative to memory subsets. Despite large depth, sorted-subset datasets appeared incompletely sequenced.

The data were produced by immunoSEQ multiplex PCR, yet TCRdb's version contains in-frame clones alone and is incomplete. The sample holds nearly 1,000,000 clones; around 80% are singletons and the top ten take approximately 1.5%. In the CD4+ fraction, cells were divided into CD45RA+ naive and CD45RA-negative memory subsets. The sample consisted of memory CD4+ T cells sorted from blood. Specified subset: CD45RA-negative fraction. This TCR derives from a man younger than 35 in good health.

The CDR3 sequence is CASSEGYNEQFF. The CDR3 DNA is TGCGCCAGCAGCGAGGGTTACAATGAGCAGTTCTTC. V and J are TRBV10-1 and TRBJ2-1, with D possibly being TRBD2 (5 bases). In germline, CDR1 is WNHNN, CDR2 SYGVQD (reference sequence). The CDR3 has 12 residues. Trimming stripped 6 bases from V and 4 bases from J, with 7 bases between.